This TCR beta chain was sequenced in a study of CXCR3-negative and CXCR3-positive naive CD8 T cells. Study findings and constraints: The authors found comparable surface CD5 between naive subsets and inferred TCR strength from TRB CDR3 properties. With CXCR3 expression partially decreased after cryopreservation, most assays relied on fresh PBMCs. TRBV-TRBJ usage matched between naive CXCR3-negative and CXCR3-positive cells but not between memory cells.

Through 5' RACE with UMI labels, the TRB cDNA libraries were prepared. TCRdb re-called the 5' RACE reads, yielding one record per CDR3 amino acid sequence without DNA. The ten most abundant clones cover around 1.5% of a sample with approximately 66,000 distinct CDR3 sequences. The CDR3 sequence is 18 residues long. The germline V gene encodes CDR1 SEHNR and CDR2 FQNEAQ (reference sequence). Points on this clonotype: Its antigen remains unknown.

Within the CD8+ T cell compartment, naive cells were CD45RO-CCR7+CD27+CD95-. The sequence was obtained from a human donor in good health. Some clones in this sample may be carry-over from other donors' samples. The specimen was naive CXCR3- CD8+ T cells from blood. Subset denoted: CD45RO-CCR7+CD27+CD95- naive CD8+ T cells lacking CXCR3 (TNR3-). The chain combines TRBV7-9 with TRBJ2-7; the D gene TCRdb calls, TRBD2, cannot be checked with no DNA. The CDR3 reads CASSSPTSGRASPYEQYF.